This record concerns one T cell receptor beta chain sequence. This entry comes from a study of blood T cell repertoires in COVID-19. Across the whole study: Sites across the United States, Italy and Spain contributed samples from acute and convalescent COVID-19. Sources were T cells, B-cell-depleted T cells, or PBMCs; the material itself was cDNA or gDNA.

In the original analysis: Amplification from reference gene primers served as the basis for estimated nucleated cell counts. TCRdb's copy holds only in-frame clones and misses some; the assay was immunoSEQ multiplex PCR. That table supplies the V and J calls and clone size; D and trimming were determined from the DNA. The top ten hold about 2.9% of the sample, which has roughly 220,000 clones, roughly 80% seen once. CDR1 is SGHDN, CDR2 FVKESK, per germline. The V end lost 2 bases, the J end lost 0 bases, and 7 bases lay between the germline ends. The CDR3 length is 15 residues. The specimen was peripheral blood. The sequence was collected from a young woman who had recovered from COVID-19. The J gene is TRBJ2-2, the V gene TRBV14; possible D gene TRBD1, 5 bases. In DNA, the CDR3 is TGTGCCAGCAGCCAATTGACAGCGAACACCGGGGAGCTGTTTTTT. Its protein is CASSQLTANTGELFF.